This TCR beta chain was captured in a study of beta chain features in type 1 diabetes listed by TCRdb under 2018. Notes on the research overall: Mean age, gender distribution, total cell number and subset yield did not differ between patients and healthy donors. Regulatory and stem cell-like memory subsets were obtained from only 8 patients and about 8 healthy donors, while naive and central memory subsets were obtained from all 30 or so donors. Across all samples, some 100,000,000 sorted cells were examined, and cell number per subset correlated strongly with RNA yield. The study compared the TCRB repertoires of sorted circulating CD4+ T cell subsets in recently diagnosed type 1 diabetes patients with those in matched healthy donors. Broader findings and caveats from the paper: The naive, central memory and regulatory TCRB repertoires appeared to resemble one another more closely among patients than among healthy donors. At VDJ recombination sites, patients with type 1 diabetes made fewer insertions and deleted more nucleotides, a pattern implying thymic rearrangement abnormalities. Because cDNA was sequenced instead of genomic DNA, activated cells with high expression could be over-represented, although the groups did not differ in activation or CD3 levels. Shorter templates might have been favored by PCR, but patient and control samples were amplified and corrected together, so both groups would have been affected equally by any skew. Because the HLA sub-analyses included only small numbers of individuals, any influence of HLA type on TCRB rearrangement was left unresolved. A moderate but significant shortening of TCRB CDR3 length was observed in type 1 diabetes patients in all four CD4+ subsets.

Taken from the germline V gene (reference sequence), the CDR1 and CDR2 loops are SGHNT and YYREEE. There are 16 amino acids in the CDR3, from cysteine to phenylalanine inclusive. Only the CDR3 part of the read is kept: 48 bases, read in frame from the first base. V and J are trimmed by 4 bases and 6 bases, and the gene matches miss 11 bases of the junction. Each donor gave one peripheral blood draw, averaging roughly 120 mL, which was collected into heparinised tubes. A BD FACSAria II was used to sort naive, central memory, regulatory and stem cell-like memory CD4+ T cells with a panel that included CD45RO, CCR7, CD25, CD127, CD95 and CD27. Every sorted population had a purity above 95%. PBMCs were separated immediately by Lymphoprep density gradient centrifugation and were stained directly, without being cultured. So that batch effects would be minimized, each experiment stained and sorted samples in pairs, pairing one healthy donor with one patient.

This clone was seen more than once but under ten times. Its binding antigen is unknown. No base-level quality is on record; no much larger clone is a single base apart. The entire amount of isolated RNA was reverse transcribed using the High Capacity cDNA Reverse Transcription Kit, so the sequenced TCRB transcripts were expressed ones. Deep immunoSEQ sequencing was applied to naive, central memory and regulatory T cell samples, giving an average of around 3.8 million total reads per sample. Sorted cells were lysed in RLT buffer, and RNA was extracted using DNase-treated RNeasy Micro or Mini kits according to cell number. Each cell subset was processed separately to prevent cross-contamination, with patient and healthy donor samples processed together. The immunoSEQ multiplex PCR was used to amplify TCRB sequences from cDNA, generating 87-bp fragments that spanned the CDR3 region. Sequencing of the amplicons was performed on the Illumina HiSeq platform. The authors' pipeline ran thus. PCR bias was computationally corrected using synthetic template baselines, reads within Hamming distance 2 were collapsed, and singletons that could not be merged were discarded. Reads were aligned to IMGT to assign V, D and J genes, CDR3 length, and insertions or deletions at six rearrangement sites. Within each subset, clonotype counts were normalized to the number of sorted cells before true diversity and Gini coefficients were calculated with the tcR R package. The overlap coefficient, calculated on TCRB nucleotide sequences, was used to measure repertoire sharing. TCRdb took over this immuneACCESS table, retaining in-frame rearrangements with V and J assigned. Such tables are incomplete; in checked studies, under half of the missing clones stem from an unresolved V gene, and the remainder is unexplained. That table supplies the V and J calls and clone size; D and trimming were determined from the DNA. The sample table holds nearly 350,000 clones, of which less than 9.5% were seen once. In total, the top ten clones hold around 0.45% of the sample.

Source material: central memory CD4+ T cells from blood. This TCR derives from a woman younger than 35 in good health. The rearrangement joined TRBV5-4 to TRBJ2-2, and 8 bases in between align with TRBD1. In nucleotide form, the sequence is TGTGCCAGCAGCGAACCAGGACAGGGTTTGGCCGGGGAGCTGTTTTTT. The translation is CASSEPGQGLAGELFF.